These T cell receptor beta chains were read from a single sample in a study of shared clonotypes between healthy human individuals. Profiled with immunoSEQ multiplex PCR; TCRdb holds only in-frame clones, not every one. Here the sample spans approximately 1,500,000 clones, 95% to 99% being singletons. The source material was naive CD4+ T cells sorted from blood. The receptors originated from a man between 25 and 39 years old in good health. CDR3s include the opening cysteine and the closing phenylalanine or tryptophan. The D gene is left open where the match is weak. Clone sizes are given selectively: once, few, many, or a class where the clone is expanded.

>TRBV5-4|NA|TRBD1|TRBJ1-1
CASGTAGEAFF
TGTGCCAGCGGGACAGCGGGTGAAGCTTTCTTT
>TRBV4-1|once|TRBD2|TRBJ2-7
CASSHPGTSREQYF
TGCGCCAGCAGCCACCCCGGGACTAGTCGGGAGCAGTACTTC
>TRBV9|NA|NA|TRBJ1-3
CASSVGNSGNTIYF
TGTGCCAGCAGCGTAGGAAACTCTGGAAACACCATATATTTT
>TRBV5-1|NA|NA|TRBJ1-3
CASSLIGVSGNTIYF
TGCGCCAGCAGCCTTATTGGGGTCTCTGGAAACACCATATATTTT
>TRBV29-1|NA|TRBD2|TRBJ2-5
CSVDSLADKETQYF
TGCAGCGTTGATTCACTAGCGGATAAAGAGACCCAGTACTTC
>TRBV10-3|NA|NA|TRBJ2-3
CAIREIALGSSTDTQYF
TGTGCCATCAGGGAGATCGCCCTAGGGTCTAGCACAGATACGCAGTATTTT
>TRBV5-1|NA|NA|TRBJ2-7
CASSLEGYPITEQYF
TGCGCCAGCAGCTTGGAGGGCTACCCAATAACCGAGCAGTACTTC
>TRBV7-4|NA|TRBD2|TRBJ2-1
CASRLGLAGGIYNEQFF
TGTGCCAGCAGATTGGGACTAGCGGGAGGGATATACAATGAGCAGTTCTTC
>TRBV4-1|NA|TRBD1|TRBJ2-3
CASSQGPGTGSADTQYF
TGCGCCAGCAGCCAAGGTCCCGGGACAGGGTCGGCAGATACGCAGTATTTT
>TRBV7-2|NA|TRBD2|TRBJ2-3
CASSSTSGSYDTQYF
TGTGCCAGCAGCTCCACTAGCGGGAGTTATGATACGCAGTATTTT